What follows are 17 T cell receptor beta chains derived from one specimen sequenced in a study of T cells in narcolepsy. Libraries were prepared by immunoSEQ multiplex PCR; TCRdb keeps only in-frame clonotypes and omits some of them. The sample records about 34,000 clones, approximately 78% being singletons. The sample was CD45RA- memory CD4+ T cells from PBMCs. The receptor source for this set is a human donor with narcolepsy.

The V and J genes are TRBV4-3 and TRBJ1-1; 7 bases are a match to TRBD1. The CDR3 loop spans 17 amino acids. CDR1 is LGHNA and CDR2 is YSLEER in the germline V gene. The V gene end was trimmed by 2 bases and the J gene end by 4 bases; junction bases not matched to a gene: 13. This CDR3 is CASSQHTKTGPGTEAFF. The CDR3 nucleotides are TGCGCCAGCAGCCAACACACAAAGACAGGGCCAGGCACTGAAGCTTTCTTT.

This clone was counted a few times. The V call is TRBV28, the J call TRBJ2-3; D is unresolved. V gave up 2 bases and J gave up 2 bases, with 11 bases separating them. Germline V gene lookup returns CDR1 MDHEN and CDR2 SYDVKM. This CDR3 has 15 residues. The CDR3 loop is CASSLGLTPTDTQYF. CDR3 DNA: TGTGCCAGCAGTTTAGGTCTAACCCCCACAGATACGCAGTATTTT.

The V and J genes are TRBV5-6 and TRBJ2-2; D uncertain. Germline CDR1 SGHDT, CDR2 YYEEEE. V gave up 0 bases and J gave up 3 bases, with 15 bases separating them. CDR3 size: 17 residues. CDR3 loop: CASSLGPRNLDTGELFF. The CDR3 nucleotides read TGTGCCAGCAGCTTGGGACCACGCAATTTAGACACCGGGGAGCTGTTTTTT.

The gene calls are TRBV6-5 and TRBJ1-2; no reliable D call. V lost 5 bases and J 5 bases, leaving 12 bases between the germline ends. Germline values: CDR1 MNHEY, CDR2 SVGAGI. The length of the CDR3 is 13 residues. CDR3 amino acids: CASSQQSGYGYTF. CDR3 nucleotide sequence: TGTGCCAGCAGTCAACAGAGTGGGTATGGCTACACCTTC.

V and J are TRBV6-1 and TRBJ2-1; TRBD2 is a possible D gene (5 bases). The germline CDR1 and CDR2 sequences are MNHNS and SASEGT. The CDR3 loop spans 15 amino acids. Trimming cost V 4 bases and J 7 bases, with 17 bases left between them. The CDR3 here is CASSVPRRVDNEQFF. The DNA for the CDR3 is TGTGCCAGCAGTGTCCCCCGGCGGGTCGATAATGAGCAGTTCTTC.

The rearrangement joins TRBV19 to TRBJ2-7; 13 bases line up with TRBD2. V trimming: 5 bases; J trimming: 5 bases; junction bases outside the gene matches: 3. The CDR3 length is 14 residues. Per germline, CDR1 LNHDA and CDR2 SQIVND (reference sequence). For the CDR3, the DNA is TGTGCCAGTAGTGGGGGACTAGCGGGACACGAGCAGTACTTC. Translation: CASSGGLAGHEQYF.

The V gene is TRBV6-5, the J gene TRBJ1-1; no firm D call. The germline CDR1 and CDR2 sequences are MNHEY and SVGAGI. The CDR3 is 10 residues long. The V end was cut by 8 bases, the J end by 3 bases, with 4 bases between. The DNA for the CDR3 is TGTGCCAGCGGGGACACTGAAGCTTTCTTT. Translating gives CASGDTEAFF.

V and J are TRBV7-2 and TRBJ1-1, with D hard to call. The ends were cut back, 5 bases at V and 2 bases at J, with 15 bases in the middle. The CDR3 sequence is 15 residues long. Germline CDR1 reads SGHTA; CDR2 reads FQGNSA. The CDR3 region is CASSRSRGVNTEAFF. The CDR3 coding sequence is TGTGCCAGCAGCCGAAGCCGGGGAGTAAACACTGAAGCTTTCTTT.

The V call is TRBV7-2, the J call TRBJ2-1, with D possibly TRBD2 on 5 matching bases. Germline loops: CDR1 SGHTA, CDR2 FQGNSA. This CDR3 has 16 residues. Trimming left V 4 bases short and J 8 bases short, with 21 bases between. The DNA of the CDR3 is TGTGCCAGCAGCTCAAGAGGTACTAGACCCCTCCATGAGCAGTTCTTC. Its translation is CASSSRGTRPLHEQFF.

This chain uses TRBV23-1 with TRBJ2-7, with D uncertain. TRBV23-1 is reported as an ORF; its role is uncertain. Trimming took 6 bases from V and 12 from J, leaving 6 bases between them. The CDR3 runs to 8 residues. The CDR3 DNA sequence: TGCGCCAGCAGGCGATTGTACTTC. Translating gives CASRRLYF.

The V and J genes are TRBV30 and TRBJ1-2; D may be TRBD1 (5 bases). The V and J ends lost 5 bases and 6 bases respectively, with 10 bases between them. The CDR3 has 11 residues. Germline V gene lookup returns CDR1 GTSNPN and CDR2 SVGIG (reference sequence). CDR3: CAWGGGHGYTF. For the CDR3, the DNA is TGTGCCTGGGGTGGGGGTCATGGCTACACCTTC.

The chain uses TRBV28 and TRBJ1-4; D uncertain. Germline loops: CDR1 MDHEN, CDR2 SYDVKM. The CDR3 consists of 12 residues. Trimming cost V 2 bases and J 6 bases, with 4 bases left between them. CDR3 bases: TGTGCCAGCAGTTTACTAGATGAAAAACTGTTTTTT. Protein product: CASSLLDEKLFF.

The table lists this clone with a few counts. The chain combines TRBV5-6 with TRBJ2-5; 10 nucleotides line up with TRBD2. V lost 4 bases and J lost 5; bases outside the gene matches: 5. Germline V gene sequence: CDR1 SGHDT, CDR2 YYEEEE. CDR3 length: 14 residues. CDR3 in amino acids: CASSDPGLAETQYF. CDR3 DNA sequence: TGTGCCAGCAGCGACCCGGGACTAGCGGAGACCCAGTACTTC.

This clone was observed a handful of times. The J gene is TRBJ1-3, the V gene TRBV7-9; D uncertain. In germline, CDR1 is SEHNR, CDR2 FQNEAQ (reference sequence). The CDR3 length is 13 residues. Trimming shortened V by 4 bases and J by 0 bases, and 4 bases separated the two germline ends. CDR3 amino acids: CASSSLSGNTIYF. In nucleotides, the CDR3 is TGTGCCAGCAGCTCCCTCTCTGGAAACACCATATATTTT.

The CDR3 here is CASSLAGGNWVETQYF. The CDR3 nucleotides are TGTGCCAGCAGCCTCGCAGGGGGTAATTGGGTAGAGACCCAGTACTTC. The gene calls are TRBV7-9 and TRBJ2-5, with 7 bases matching TRBD1. The J segment lost 4 bases and the V segment lost 5 bases, leaving 13 bases of the junction unmatched. The CDR3 runs 16 residues. Germline-derived CDR1 and CDR2 are SEHNR and FQNEAQ (reference sequence).

The chain carries TRBV9 and TRBJ1-2; D remains unclear. The V gene lost 3 bases and the J gene lost 5 bases, with 11 bases spanning the gap. The length of the CDR3 is 13 residues. Germline CDR1 reads SGDLS; CDR2 reads YYNGEE. The CDR3 DNA sequence: TGTGCCAGCAGCGCCCGGGTCGGATATGGCTACACCTTC. Residues: CASSARVGYGYTF.

The chain is built from TRBV6-4 and TRBJ1-5, with no clear D. Germline values: CDR1 MRHNA, CDR2 SNTAGT. The V end was cut by 5 bases, the J end by 4 bases, with 9 bases between. The CDR3 extends over 13 amino acids. CDR3 sequence reads: CASSSQPNQPQHF. The CDR3 DNA reads TGTGCCAGCAGTAGCCAGCCGAATCAGCCCCAGCATTTT.